This T cell receptor beta chain came from a study of shared clonotypes between healthy human individuals. All of the donors resided in Nashville, Tennessee, and each was a Caucasian adult. V was pared by 8 bases and J by 1 base, with 8 bases between. This CDR3 is built from 13 residues. In germline, CDR1 is LNHDA, CDR2 SQIVND (reference sequence). Clones were sequenced by immunoSEQ multiplex PCR, and TCRdb holds only the in-frame ones, with some missing. The profile shows some 550,000 clones, almost 97% of them singletons. The sequence derives from a woman aged 25 to 39 in good health. Sequencing used naive CD4+ T cells sorted from blood. Subset indicated: CD45RA+ positively selected. This chain uses TRBV19 with TRBJ2-2; D unclear. This chain's CDR3 is CASHPVNTGELFF. CDR3 sequence (DNA): TGTGCCAGTCATCCAGTGAACACCGGGGAGCTGTTTTTT.